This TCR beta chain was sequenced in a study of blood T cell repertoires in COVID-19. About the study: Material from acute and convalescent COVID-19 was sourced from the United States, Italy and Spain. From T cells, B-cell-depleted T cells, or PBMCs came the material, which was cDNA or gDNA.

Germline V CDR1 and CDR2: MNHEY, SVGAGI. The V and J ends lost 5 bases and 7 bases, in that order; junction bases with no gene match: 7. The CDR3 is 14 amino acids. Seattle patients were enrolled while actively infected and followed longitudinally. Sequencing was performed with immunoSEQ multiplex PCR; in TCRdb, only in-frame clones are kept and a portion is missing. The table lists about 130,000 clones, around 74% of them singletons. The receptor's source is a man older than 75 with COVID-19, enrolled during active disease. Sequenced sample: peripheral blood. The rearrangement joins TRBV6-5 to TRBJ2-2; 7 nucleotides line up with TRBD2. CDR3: CASSPLPGGGELFF. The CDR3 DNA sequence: TGTGCCAGCAGTCCTTTACCGGGGGGCGGGGAGCTGTTTTTT.